The 26 T cell receptor beta chains listed next were all sequenced from one sample in a study of T cells in Graves' hyperthyroidism and ophthalmopathy. There were TCR beta CDR3 regions amplified from RNA transcripts. First-round RT-PCR with HTBI primers amplified the TCR CDR3 region. In TCRdb, the multiplex PCR reads were re-called with MiXCR into one record per CDR3 protein. The sample records about 580,000 distinct CDR3 sequences, over 11% being singletons. The sample consisted of blood. Receptors originate from a woman aged 25 to 39 with Graves' hyperthyroidism that later progressed to Graves' ophthalmopathy.

This clonotype occurred many times. The V gene is TRBV20-1, the J gene TRBJ2-7, with 7 bases identical to TRBD2. This CDR3 spans 14 amino acids. V lost 7 bases and J lost 2; bases outside the gene matches: 11. CDR1 and CDR2 (germline): DFQATT, SNEGSKA (reference sequence). CDR3 protein: CSGEGRALAYEQYF. The CDR3 DNA reads TGCAGTGGGGAGGGGCGAGCCCTTGCCTACGAGCAGTACTTC.

This chain links TRBV30 with TRBJ2-6; D is unclear. V lost 2 bases and J lost 0, with 8 bases in between. Germline values: CDR1 GTSNPN, CDR2 SVGIG (reference sequence). The CDR3 is made up of 15 amino acids. The CDR3 sequence: CAWSQEHSGANVLTF. In nucleotides, the CDR3 is TGTGCCTGGAGTCAAGAACACTCTGGGGCCAACGTCCTGACTTTC.

This clonotype was seen at least ten times. The rearrangement links TRBV19 to TRBJ2-7; 10 bases map to TRBD2. Germline lookup yields CDR1 LNHDA and CDR2 SQIVND (reference sequence). V shed 5 bases, J shed 3 bases, and the junction held 13 bases outside the gene matches. This CDR3 is 17 amino acids long. CDR3 protein: CASSGPGLARGLYEQYF. The CDR3 DNA reads as TGTGCCAGTAGTGGACCGGGACTAGCGAGGGGTCTCTACGAGCAGTACTTC.

Notes on this clonotype: A much larger clone is a single base away; this may be a read error. V usage is TRBV20-1 and J usage is TRBJ2-3, with D perhaps matching TRBD2 (6 bases). The germline CDR1 and CDR2 sequences are DFQATT and SNEGSKA (reference sequence). CDR3 size: 12 residues. The CDR3 DNA sequence: TGCGGGGAGCGCGGGGCCGAAGATACGCAGTATTTT. Its protein is CGERGAEDTQYF.

Only a few counts were recorded for this clonotype. This sequence joins TRBV24-1 and TRBJ2-1; the match to TRBD2 covers 9 bases. V gave up 5 bases and J gave up 7 bases; unmatched junction bases: 5. Germline V gives CDR1 KGHDR, CDR2 SFDVKD. This CDR3 is built from 14 residues. CDR3 bases: TGTGCCACCAGTGGAACTAGCGGGCATAATGAGCAGTTCTTC. This codes for CATSGTSGHNEQFF.

This clonotype turned up a few times. This sequence joins TRBV6-2 or TRBV6-3 and TRBJ1-5; D call uncertain. The ends were cut back, 5 bases at V and 4 bases at J, with 15 bases in the middle. The CDR3 has 15 residues. The germline V gene encodes CDR1 MNHEY and CDR2 SVGEGT. The DNA of the CDR3 is TGTGCCAGCAGTCCTTCCCTGTACGTGAATCAGCCCCAGCATTTT. Its protein product is CASSPSLYVNQPQHF.

This clonotype was detected ten times or more. The chain combines TRBV15 with TRBJ1-2; D is perhaps TRBD1 (5 bases). The CDR3 has 14 amino acids. The ends were cut back, 8 bases at V and 0 bases at J, with 13 bases in the middle. CDR1 and CDR2 from the germline V gene are LNHNV and YYDKDF (reference sequence). CDR3 loop: CATQEVQANYGYTF. In DNA, the CDR3 is TGTGCCACCCAGGAGGTACAGGCTAACTATGGCTACACCTTC.

This clonotype was observed at least ten times. V usage is TRBV5-1 and J usage is TRBJ2-3; 9 positions match TRBD2. V dropped 0 bases and J dropped 3; count of bases not matched to a gene: 5. Germline values: CDR1 SGHRS, CDR2 YFSETQ. The CDR3 is made up of 16 amino acids. CDR3 in amino acids: CASSLGAGGLTDTQYF. The CDR3 DNA reads as TGCGCCAGCAGCTTGGGCGCGGGAGGGTTGACAGATACGCAGTATTTT.

This chain joins TRBV4-1 and TRBJ2-1; 9 bases match TRBD1. V shed 4 bases and J 2 bases; nucleotides not matched to a gene: 6. CDR3 length: 16 amino acids. Germline CDR1 MGHRA, CDR2 YSYEKL. In nucleotides, the CDR3 is TGCGCCAGCAGCCTGCCGGGACAGGGACCCTACAATGAGCAGTTCTTC. This encodes CASSLPGQGPYNEQFF.

The count of this clonotype is one. The rearrangement joins TRBV2 to TRBJ1-2; tentative D call: TRBD1 (5 bases). The V end lost 4 bases, the J end lost 0 bases, and 9 bases lay between the germline ends. CDR3 length: 14 amino acids. In germline, CDR1 is SNHLY, CDR2 FYNNEI. The CDR3 sequence: CASSGQGSNYGYTF. The CDR3, as DNA: TGTGCCAGCAGTGGGCAGGGATCTAACTATGGCTACACCTTC.

Of note for this clonotype: One base away lies a much larger clone, so this may be a sequencing read error. V and J are TRBV4-1 and TRBJ1-1; D gene ambiguous. Germline CDR1 is MGHRA and CDR2 is YSYEKL. Trimming took off 1 base at V and 3 bases at J, with 9 bases between the two ends. The CDR3 covers 14 residues. In DNA form, the CDR3 reads TGCGCCAGCAGCCAAGGCGTATCGGACACTGAAGCTTTCTTT. This translates into CASSQGVSDTEAFF.

In regard to this clonotype: A much larger clone differs by one base, so this may be a read error. The chain combines TRBV12-3 or TRBV12-4 with TRBJ2-3; D gene unclear. CDR3 length: 13 residues. Trimming shortened V by 5 bases and J by 5 bases, and 11 bases separated the two germline ends. This CDR3 reads CASSPDVRDTQYF. The CDR3 nucleotides read TGTGCCAGCAGTCCCGATGTCAGAGATACGCAGTATTTT.

The table lists this clonotype with many counts. V gene TRBV28 combines with J gene TRBJ2-2, with a weak D call TRBD1 (6 bases). Germline V lookup: CDR1 MDHEN, CDR2 SYDVKM. V gave up 4 bases and J gave up 7 bases, with 10 bases separating them. This CDR3 is built from 13 residues. The CDR3: CASSYGGSGELFF. CDR3 coding DNA: TGTGCCAGCAGTTATGGGGGCAGCGGGGAGCTGTTTTTT.

This clonotype was detected ten times or more. The V call is TRBV5-1, the J call TRBJ2-7; 7 nucleotides line up with TRBD2. Per the germline V gene, CDR1 is SGHRS and CDR2 is YFSETQ. The CDR3 spans 14 residues. V shed 7 bases and J 5 bases; nucleotides not matched to a gene: 12. The CDR3 spells CASGAGATYDEQYF. CDR3 in DNA: TGCGCCAGCGGGGCGGGAGCAACCTACGACGAGCAGTACTTC. The full variable domain, in which reference TRBV5-1 and TRBJ2-7 provide the parts outside the CDR3, is KAGVTQTPRYLIKTRGQQVTLSCSPISGHRSVSWYQQTPGQGLQFLFEYFSETQRNKGNFPGRFSGRQFSNSRSEMNVSTLELGDSALYLCASGAGATYDEQYFGPGTRLTVT.

This clonotype was detected ten times or more. The chain employs TRBV6-2 or TRBV6-3 and TRBJ1-6, with a possible D match to TRBD1 (5 bases). Trimming took 2 bases from V and 6 from J, leaving 8 bases between them. The CDR3 contains 14 residues. Germline V gene data show CDR1 as MNHEY and CDR2 as SVGEGT. CDR3 residues: CASSYRTRNSPLHF. DNA for the CDR3: TGTGCCAGCAGTTACCGGACACGTAATTCACCCCTCCACTTT.

This clonotype was counted at least ten times. The chain couples TRBV2 to TRBJ2-1; D not resolved. V lost 8 bases to trimming and J lost 9 bases, with 17 bases between them. The CDR3 length is 13 residues. The germline V gene has CDR1 SNHLY and CDR2 FYNNEI. The CDR3 nucleotides are TGTGCCAGCTCCCTAAGCATTTATAGTGAGCAGTTCTTC. Residues: CASSLSIYSEQFF.

This sequence joins TRBV12-3 or TRBV12-4 and TRBJ2-1, with 7 bases identical to TRBD2. V trimming: 3 bases; J trimming: 12 bases; junction bases outside the gene matches: 8. CDR3 length equals 13 residues. The CDR3 nucleotides are TGTGCCAGCAGTTTTCCACCGGGACTACTGCAGTTCTTC. It is translated as CASSFPPGLLQFF.

The gene calls are TRBV6-5 and TRBJ1-3; D is undetermined. This CDR3 spans 14 amino acids. The germline gives CDR1 MNHEY, CDR2 SVGAGI. Trimming shortened V by 6 bases and J by 1 base, and 10 bases separated the two germline ends. The CDR3 sequence: CASSTPSSGNTIYF. In DNA form, the CDR3 reads TGTGCCAGCAGCACCCCCTCATCTGGAAACACCATATATTTT.

This clonotype appeared many times. V and J are TRBV20-1 and TRBJ1-4, with D tentatively TRBD1 (5 bases). Looked up from germline, CDR1 is DFQATT and CDR2 is SNEGSKA (reference sequence). The CDR3 is 15 residues long. V shed 3 bases and J shed 0 bases, with 11 bases lying between them. The CDR3 loop is CSASSQTATNEKLFF. The CDR3 DNA reads TGCAGTGCTAGTTCCCAGACAGCAACTAATGAAAAACTGTTTTTT.

This clonotype was picked up many times. The chain links TRBV5-1 to TRBJ2-7, with 13 bases identical to TRBD2. Trimming at V came to 2 bases and at J to 2 bases, leaving 13 bases not matched to a gene. The CDR3 spans 19 residues. Germline CDR1 and CDR2: SGHRS and YFSETQ. CDR3 residues: CASSFHGGLAGVRTYEQYF. DNA for the CDR3: TGCGCCAGCAGCTTCCACGGCGGACTAGCGGGAGTCCGTACCTACGAGCAGTACTTC.

This clonotype occurred many times. This rearrangement joins TRBV19 to TRBJ2-2; D is perhaps TRBD1 (5 bases). Germline loops: CDR1 LNHDA, CDR2 SQIVND (reference sequence). The CDR3 contains 16 residues. Between the trimmed V and J ends, which lost 3 bases and 2 bases, there was a span of 13 bases. The CDR3 sequence: CASSIPWQGNTGELFF. The CDR3, as DNA: TGTGCCAGTAGTATTCCCTGGCAGGGAAACACCGGGGAGCTGTTTTTT.

As concerns this clonotype: One end of the junction does not line up with germline, which may come from a read error. V gene TRBV3-1 combines with J gene TRBJ1-3; TRBD1 might be the D (6 bases). This CDR3 comprises 16 residues. CDR1 is LGHDT, CDR2 YNNKEL, per germline (reference sequence). As DNA, the CDR3 is TGTGCCAGCAGCCTAACCGGTCGGGGGCTTGGAAACACCACATATTTT. Protein sequence: CASSLTGRGLGNTTYF. Full variable domain (rest looked up from reference TRBV3-1 and TRBJ1-3): DTAVSQTPKYLVTQMGNDKSIKCEQNLGHDTMYWYKQDSKKFLKIMFSYNNKELIINETVPNRFSPKSPDKAHLNLHINSLELGDSAVYFCASSLTGRGLGNTTYFGEGSWLTVV.

V gene TRBV10-3 combines with J gene TRBJ2-5; D is possibly TRBD1 (6 bases). Germline lookup yields CDR1 ENHRY and CDR2 SYGVKD. The CDR3 loop spans 13 amino acids. V gave up 4 bases and J gave up 5 bases, with 11 bases separating them. The CDR3, as DNA: TGTGCCATCAGTGTACAGGGTGAGGAGACCCAGTACTTC. The encoded protein is CAISVQGEETQYF.

This clonotype showed up just a few times. The chain is built from TRBV6-1 and TRBJ2-5; 10 bases agree with TRBD2. In germline, CDR1 is MNHNS, CDR2 SASEGT. Germline trimming cut 5 bases from V and 2 bases from J; bases unmatched to any gene: 8. The CDR3 is 16 residues long. The CDR3 nucleotides are TGTGCCAGCAGTTATGTCGAGCGGGAGGGACAAGAGACCCAGTACTTC. This encodes CASSYVEREGQETQYF.

V gene TRBV4-3 combines with J gene TRBJ2-4; D possibly corresponds to TRBD2 (6 bases). Germline V CDR1 and CDR2: LGHNA, YSLEER. This CDR3 is built from 14 residues. Trimming took 1 base from V and 6 from J, leaving 10 bases between them. CDR3 DNA: TGCGCCAGCAGCCAAGGGAGACTAGGAAACATTCAGTACTTC. Translation gives CASSQGRLGNIQYF.

V usage is TRBV4-3 and J usage is TRBJ2-7, with 11 bases identical to TRBD2. Germline lookup yields CDR1 LGHNA and CDR2 YSLEER. The CDR3 is 17 amino acids. J was trimmed by 6 bases and V by 1 base; bases with no gene match: 11. The CDR3 DNA reads TGCGCCAGCAGCCAAGCACTAGCGGGAGTAGGATTTAGCGAGCAGTACTTC. It yields the protein CASSQALAGVGFSEQYF.